The entry that follows covers one T cell receptor (beta chain) sequence. CDR3 length equals 17 residues. The germline V gene encodes CDR1 LNHNV and CDR2 YYDKDF (reference sequence). The V end lost 0 bases, the J end lost 0 bases, and 14 bases lay between the germline ends. The data stem from a study of blood T cell repertoires in COVID-19. Looking at the study overall: PBMCs, B-cell-depleted T cells, or T cells provided the cDNA or gDNA that made up the material.

Using immunoSEQ multiplex PCR, the repertoire was profiled, and TCRdb retains in-frame clones only, with some absent. The sample includes roughly 250,000 clones, 85% seen only once; the top ten take approximately 6.3%. The sequenced sample was peripheral blood. The origin of this receptor is a woman aged 55-75 years with active or convalescent COVID-19. V usage is TRBV15 and J usage is TRBJ2-5, with a possible D match to TRBD1 (5 bases). The CDR3 sequence is CATSRDLARGYQETQYF. CDR3 DNA: TGTGCCACCAGCAGAGATTTGGCAAGGGGCTACCAAGAGACCCAGTACTTC.